Listed here is a single T cell receptor beta chain. Sequencing was at survey level. Assay used: immunoSEQ multiplex PCR; TCRdb lists only in-frame clones, some missing. Here the sample spans over 25,000 clones, about 70% being singletons. Trimming shortened V by 8 bases and J by 5 bases, and 12 bases separated the two germline ends. CDR3 length: 13 residues. Looked up from germline, CDR1 is SEHNR and CDR2 is FQNEAQ (reference sequence). This entry is derived from a study of STAT5B mutations in CD4+ large granular lymphocyte leukemia. The chain couples TRBV7-9 to TRBJ2-2; TRBD2 might be the D (5 bases). Specimen: CD4+ T cells from blood buffy coats. The clonotype comes from a human donor in good health. The CDR3 nucleotides are TGTGCCAGCGAGGGCTTCGGGACCGGGGAGCTGTTTTTT. This encodes CASEGFGTGELFF.